This TCR beta chain was profiled in a study of T cells after yellow fever vaccination (dated by TCRdb to the late 2010s). About the full investigation: The SMART-Seq v4 Ultra Low Input RNA kit was used to prepare libraries from fractions with low cell numbers. Bulk TCR alpha and beta repertoires were sequenced longitudinally to track T-cell clones before and after primary and booster YFV17D yellow fever vaccination. Two healthy male donors, one aged 18 to 30 and one aged 30 to 39 years, made up the cohort. Blood was collected at multiple timepoints before and after primary and secondary immunization, and bulk PBMC replicates and cell subsets were isolated.

The CDR3 runs 19 residues from the cysteine to the phenylalanine. Only the CDR3 part of the read is kept: 57 bases, read in frame from the first base. Sequences SGHTA (CDR1) and FQGNSA (CDR2) are obtained from the germline V gene. Between the V and J ends, shortened by 0 bases and 0 bases respectively, the junction contains 21 bases. The treatment or condition label, as the study defines it: live attenuated yellow fever vaccine strain. At each blood-draw timepoint, two biological replicates of bulk PBMCs were obtained. PBMCs were isolated from peripheral blood using a standard Ficoll-Paque protocol. RNA was extracted with TriZol from bulk PBMCs, CD4 and CD8 fractions, and dextramer-positive and dextramer-negative fractions. A note on this clonotype: Its antigen is still unknown. Nothing much larger sits one base from this clone, and base qualities are not available.

TCR cDNA was synthesized by 5'RACE template switching, through which a universal primer site and unique molecular identifiers were introduced. Priming of cDNA synthesis was performed from both the TCR alpha and TCR beta constant segments. Library amplification involved two PCR steps, and the second step added sample barcodes and sequencing adapters. Sequencing of libraries was performed on Illumina HiSeq 2500 (2x100 bp) or NovaSeq (2x150 bp). The original methods were these. Demultiplexing of reads and collapsing into UMI consensus sequences were performed with MIGEC, and V(D)J alignment was carried out with MiXCR. Vaccine-responding clonotypes were identified with edgeR using replicate PBMC samples, with FDR below 0.01 and a log2 fold change above 5 up to day 15 being required. Each bulk clonotype received a CD4 or CD8 identity based on whether the sequenced CD4 or CD8 repertoire contained that clonotype at higher abundance. The public reads were quality trimmed at Q25 with fastp and then assembled into clones with MiXCR by TCRdb, keeping productive beta chains. Each CDR3 protein gets just one entry, which takes the most common genes and DNA from the rows behind it. The V and J calls and clone size come from TCRdb's table, not from the authors' own analysis. This sample comprises around 360,000 distinct CDR3 sequences, around 10% of them detected only once. Around 20% of the sample lies in the top ten.

What the authors observed across the whole study: Because abundant contaminating clonotypes from the bulk population could be contained in FACS-sorted repertoires, computational filtering was required. Only a couple of donors were included in the study, so the extent to which the findings can be generalized is limited. Most clones expanded after primary vaccination (around 96% of CD4 and roughly 90% of CD8) were re-detected after the booster, suggesting that broad memory maintenance occurred. Compared with the primary T-cell response, the secondary T-cell response was faster but weaker, reaching its peak on day 5 rather than on day 15. A small fraction of clonotypes showed up in both the CD4 and CD8 compartments, probably as a result of convergent recombination.

The receptor was isolated from a man aged 18 to 29 who received the YFV17D yellow fever vaccine. Recombination joined TRBV7-2 with TRBJ2-7; 6 matching bases give a weak D call of TRBD1. The sample was PBMCs, taken on the day of the first yellow fever vaccination. Read as DNA, the sequence is TGTGCCAGCAGCTTAGCCCACGGTCCCGGGACATCTTACTCCTACGAGCAGTACTTC. This sequence encodes CASSLAHGPGTSYSYEQYF.